This entry features one TCR beta chain sequence. These data belong to a study of T cell changes during pregnancy in multiple sclerosis. This table comes from immunoSEQ multiplex PCR, and its TCRdb copy is limited to in-frame clones, with some not included. The sample includes under 95,000 clones, roughly 95% of them seen just once. Germline CDR1 ENHRY, CDR2 SYGVKD. The CDR3 is made up of 16 amino acids. Trimming left V 7 bases short and J 2 bases short, with 18 bases between. The TCR originated in a female donor in good health, enrolled as a control in a pregnancy study. The rearrangement joins TRBV10-3 to TRBJ1-3, with D perhaps matching TRBD1 (6 bases). Source: peripheral blood, taken in the second trimester of pregnancy. CDR3 in DNA: TGTGCCATCACCAAAGATCAGGGGCCCCCTGGAAACACCATATATTTT. Its protein product is CAITKDQGPPGNTIYF.